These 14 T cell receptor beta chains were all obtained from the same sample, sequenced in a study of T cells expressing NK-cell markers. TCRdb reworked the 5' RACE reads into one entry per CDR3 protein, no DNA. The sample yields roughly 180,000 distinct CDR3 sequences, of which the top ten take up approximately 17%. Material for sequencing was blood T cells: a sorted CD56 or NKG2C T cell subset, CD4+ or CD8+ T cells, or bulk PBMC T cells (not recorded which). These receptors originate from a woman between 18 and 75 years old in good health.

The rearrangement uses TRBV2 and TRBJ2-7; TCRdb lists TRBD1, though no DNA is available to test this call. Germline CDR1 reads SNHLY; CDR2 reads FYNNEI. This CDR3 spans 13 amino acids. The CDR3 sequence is CASRGGSSYEQYF.

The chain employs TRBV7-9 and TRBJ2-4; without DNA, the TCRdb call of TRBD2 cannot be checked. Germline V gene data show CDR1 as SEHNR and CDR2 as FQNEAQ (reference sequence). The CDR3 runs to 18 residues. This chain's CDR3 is CASSLLVSGGPAKNIQYF.

CDR3 region: CSALQGGPGTEAFF. The chain combines TRBV29-1 with TRBJ1-1; TCRdb calls TRBD1, which cannot be checked without DNA. This CDR3 is 14 amino acids long. Germline values: CDR1 SQVTM, CDR2 ANQGSEA.

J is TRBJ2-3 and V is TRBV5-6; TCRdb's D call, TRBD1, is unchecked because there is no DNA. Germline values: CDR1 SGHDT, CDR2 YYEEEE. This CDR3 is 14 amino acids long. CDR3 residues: CASSRKQGPDTQYF.

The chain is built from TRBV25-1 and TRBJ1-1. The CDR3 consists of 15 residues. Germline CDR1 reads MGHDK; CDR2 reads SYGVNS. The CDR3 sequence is CASSEAGDRNTEAFF.

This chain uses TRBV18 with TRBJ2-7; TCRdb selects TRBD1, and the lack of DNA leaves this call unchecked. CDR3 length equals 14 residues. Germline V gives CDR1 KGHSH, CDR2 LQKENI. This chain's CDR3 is CASSHRDHSLEQYF. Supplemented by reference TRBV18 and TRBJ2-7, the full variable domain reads NAGVMQNPRHLVRRRGQEARLRCSPMKGHSHVYWYRQLPEEGLKFMVYLQKENIIDESGMPKERFSAEFPKEGPSILRIQQVVRGDSAAYFCASSHRDHSLEQYFGPGTRLTVT.

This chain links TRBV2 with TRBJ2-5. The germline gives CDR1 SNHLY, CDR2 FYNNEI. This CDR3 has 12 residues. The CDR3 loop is CASSGDQETQYF.

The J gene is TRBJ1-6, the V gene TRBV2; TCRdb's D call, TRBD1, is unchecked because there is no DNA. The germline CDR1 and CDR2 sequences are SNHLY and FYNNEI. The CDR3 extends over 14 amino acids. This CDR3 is CASIEGTGDSPLHF.

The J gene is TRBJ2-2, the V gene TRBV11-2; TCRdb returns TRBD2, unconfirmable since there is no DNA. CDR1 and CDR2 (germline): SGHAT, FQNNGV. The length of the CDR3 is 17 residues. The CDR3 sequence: CASSFPAGGPWTGELFF.

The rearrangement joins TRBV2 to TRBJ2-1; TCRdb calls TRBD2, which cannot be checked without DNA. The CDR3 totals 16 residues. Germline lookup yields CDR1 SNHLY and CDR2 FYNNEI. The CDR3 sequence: CASIRRTSGSYNEQFF.

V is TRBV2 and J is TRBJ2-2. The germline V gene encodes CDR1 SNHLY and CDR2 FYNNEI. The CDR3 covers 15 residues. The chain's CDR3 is CASSSAQMNTGELFF.

CDR3 sequence reads: CASSPRSTGNGYTF. The V gene is TRBV7-2, the J gene TRBJ1-2; the D gene TCRdb calls, TRBD1, cannot be checked with no DNA. Germline V CDR1 and CDR2: SGHTA, FQGNSA. The CDR3 spans 14 residues.

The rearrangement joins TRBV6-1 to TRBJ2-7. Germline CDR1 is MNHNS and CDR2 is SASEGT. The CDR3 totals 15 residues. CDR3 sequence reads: CASNPRTDTTYEQYF.

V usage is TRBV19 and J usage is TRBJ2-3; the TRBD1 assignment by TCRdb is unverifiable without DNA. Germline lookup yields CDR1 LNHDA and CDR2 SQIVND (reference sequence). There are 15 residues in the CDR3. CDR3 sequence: CASRNLRRGGDTQYF.